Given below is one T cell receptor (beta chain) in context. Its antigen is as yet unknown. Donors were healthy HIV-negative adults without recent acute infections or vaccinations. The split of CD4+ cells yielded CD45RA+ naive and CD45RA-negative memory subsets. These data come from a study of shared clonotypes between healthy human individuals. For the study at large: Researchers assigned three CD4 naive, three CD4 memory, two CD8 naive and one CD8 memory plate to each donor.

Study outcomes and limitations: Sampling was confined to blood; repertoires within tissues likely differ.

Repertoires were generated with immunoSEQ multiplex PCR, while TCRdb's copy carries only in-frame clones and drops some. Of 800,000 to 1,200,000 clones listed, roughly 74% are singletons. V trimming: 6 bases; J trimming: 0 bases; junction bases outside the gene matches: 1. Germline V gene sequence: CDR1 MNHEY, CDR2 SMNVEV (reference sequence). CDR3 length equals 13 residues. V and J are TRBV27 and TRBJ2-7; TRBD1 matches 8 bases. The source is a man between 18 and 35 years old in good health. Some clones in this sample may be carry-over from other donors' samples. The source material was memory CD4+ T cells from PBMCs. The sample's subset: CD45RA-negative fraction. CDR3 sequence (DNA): TGTGCCAGCAGGGGACAGGTCTCCTACGAGCAGTACTTC. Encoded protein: CASRGQVSYEQYF.